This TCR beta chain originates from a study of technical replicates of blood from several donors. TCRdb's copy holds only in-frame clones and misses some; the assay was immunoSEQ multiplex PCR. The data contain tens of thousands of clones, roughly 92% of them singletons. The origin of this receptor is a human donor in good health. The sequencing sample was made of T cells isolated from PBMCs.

The CDR3 DNA reads TGTGCCAGCAGTTACTCGAACTATCTTGGACTCGATGAGCAGTTCTTC. Its protein is CASSYSNYLGLDEQFF. V usage is TRBV6-6 and J usage is TRBJ2-1, with a weak D call TRBD2 (5 bases). The length of the CDR3 is 16 residues. The ends were cut back, 0 bases at V and 8 bases at J, with 17 bases in the middle. Germline V gene sequence: CDR1 MNHNY, CDR2 SVGAGI (reference sequence).